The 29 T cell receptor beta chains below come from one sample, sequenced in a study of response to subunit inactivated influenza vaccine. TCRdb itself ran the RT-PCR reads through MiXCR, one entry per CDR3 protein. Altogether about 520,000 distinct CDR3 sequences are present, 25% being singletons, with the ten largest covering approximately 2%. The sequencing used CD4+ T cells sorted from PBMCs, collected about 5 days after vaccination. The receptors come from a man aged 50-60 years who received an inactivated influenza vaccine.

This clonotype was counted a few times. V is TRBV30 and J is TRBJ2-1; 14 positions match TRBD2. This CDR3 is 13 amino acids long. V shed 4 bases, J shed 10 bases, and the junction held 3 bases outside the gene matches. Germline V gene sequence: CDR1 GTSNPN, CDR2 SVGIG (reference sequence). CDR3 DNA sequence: TGTGCCTGGACGACTAGCGGGGGGGCGGAGCAGTTCTTC. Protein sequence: CAWTTSGGAEQFF.

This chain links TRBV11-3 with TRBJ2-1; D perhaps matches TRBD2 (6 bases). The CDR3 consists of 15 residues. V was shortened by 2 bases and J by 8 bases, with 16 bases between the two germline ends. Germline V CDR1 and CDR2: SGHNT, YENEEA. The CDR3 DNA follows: TGTGCCAGCAGCTTAAAGGGGAGGAACTCCGATGAGCAGTTCTTC. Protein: CASSLKGRNSDEQFF.

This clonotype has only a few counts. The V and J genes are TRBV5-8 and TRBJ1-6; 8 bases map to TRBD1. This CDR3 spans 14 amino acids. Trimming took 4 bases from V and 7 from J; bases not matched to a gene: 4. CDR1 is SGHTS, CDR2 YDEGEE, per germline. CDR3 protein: CASSGDRGNSPLHF. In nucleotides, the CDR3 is TGTGCCAGCAGCGGAGACAGGGGCAATTCACCCCTCCACTTT.

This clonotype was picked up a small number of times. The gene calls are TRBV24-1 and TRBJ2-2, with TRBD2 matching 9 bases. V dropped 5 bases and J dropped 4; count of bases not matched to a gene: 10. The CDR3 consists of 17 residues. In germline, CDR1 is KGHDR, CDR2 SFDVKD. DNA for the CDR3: TGTGCCACCAGTGCCCAAAGCGGGGGGCTGACCACCGGGGAGCTGTTTTTT. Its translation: CATSAQSGGLTTGELFF.

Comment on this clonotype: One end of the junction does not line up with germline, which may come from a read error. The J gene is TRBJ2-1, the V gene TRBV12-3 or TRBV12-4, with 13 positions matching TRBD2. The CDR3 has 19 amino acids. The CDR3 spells CTSSSGTRLAGGFPNEQFF. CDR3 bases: TGTACCAGCAGCTCCGGGACCCGACTAGCGGGAGGCTTCCCTAATGAGCAGTTCTTC.

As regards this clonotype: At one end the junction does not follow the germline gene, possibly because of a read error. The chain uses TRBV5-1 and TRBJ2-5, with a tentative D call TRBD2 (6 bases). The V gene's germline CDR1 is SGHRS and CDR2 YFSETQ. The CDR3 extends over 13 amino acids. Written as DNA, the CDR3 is TGCGCCAGCAGCGTACCGGGGGAAGAGGCCCAGTACTTC. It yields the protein CASSVPGEEAQYF.

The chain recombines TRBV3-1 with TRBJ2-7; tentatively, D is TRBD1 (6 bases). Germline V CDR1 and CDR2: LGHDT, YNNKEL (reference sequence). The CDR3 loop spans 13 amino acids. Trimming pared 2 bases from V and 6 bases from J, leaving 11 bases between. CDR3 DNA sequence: TGTGCCAGCAGCCAACAACAGGGATCCGAGCAGTACTTC. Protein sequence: CASSQQQGSEQYF.

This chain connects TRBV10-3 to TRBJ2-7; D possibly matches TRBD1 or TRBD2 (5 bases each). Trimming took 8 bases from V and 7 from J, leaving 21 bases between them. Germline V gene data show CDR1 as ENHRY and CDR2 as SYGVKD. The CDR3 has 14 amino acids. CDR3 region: CAISSRDQPREQYF. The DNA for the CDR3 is TGTGCCATCTCTTCCCGGGACCAACCAAGGGAGCAGTACTTC.

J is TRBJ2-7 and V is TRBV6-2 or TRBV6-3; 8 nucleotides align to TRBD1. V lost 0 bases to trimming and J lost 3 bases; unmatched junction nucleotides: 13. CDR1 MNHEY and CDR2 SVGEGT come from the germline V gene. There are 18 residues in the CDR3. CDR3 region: CASSYSSPRTGRGYEQYF. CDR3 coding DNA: TGTGCCAGCAGTTACTCCTCCCCGCGGACAGGGAGAGGCTACGAGCAGTACTTC.

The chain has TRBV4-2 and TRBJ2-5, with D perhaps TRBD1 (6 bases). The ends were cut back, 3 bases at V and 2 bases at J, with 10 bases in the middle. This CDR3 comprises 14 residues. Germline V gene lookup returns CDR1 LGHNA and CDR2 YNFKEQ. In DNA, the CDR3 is TGTGCCAGCAGCCATTCAGGGGATCAAGAGACCCAGTACTTC. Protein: CASSHSGDQETQYF.

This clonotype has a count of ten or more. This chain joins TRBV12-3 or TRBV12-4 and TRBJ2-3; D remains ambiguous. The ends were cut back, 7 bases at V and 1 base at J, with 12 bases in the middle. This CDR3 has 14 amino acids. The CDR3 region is CASTPATGTDTQYF. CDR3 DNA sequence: TGTGCCAGCACTCCCGCGACTGGCACAGATACGCAGTATTTT.

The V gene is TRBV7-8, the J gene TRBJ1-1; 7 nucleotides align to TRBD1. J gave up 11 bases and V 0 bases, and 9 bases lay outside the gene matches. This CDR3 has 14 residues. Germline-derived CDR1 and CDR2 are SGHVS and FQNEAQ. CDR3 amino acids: CASSLAAGGTGAFF. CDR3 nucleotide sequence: TGTGCCAGCAGCTTAGCGGCAGGGGGGACGGGGGCTTTCTTT.

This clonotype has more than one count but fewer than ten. The CDR3 DNA follows: TGTGCCAGCAGTTTAGAGTCAAGCAGCTTCTACAATGAGCAGTTCTTC. Amino acids: CASSLESSSFYNEQFF. This chain connects TRBV28 to TRBJ2-1; D remains ambiguous. The germline V and J ends were trimmed by 2 bases and 3 bases, with 14 bases remaining between them. CDR1 is MDHEN, CDR2 SYDVKM, per germline. The CDR3 runs to 16 residues. Full variable domain (outside the CDR3, taken from reference TRBV28 and TRBJ2-1): DVKVTQSSRYLVKRTGEKVFLECVQDMDHENMFWYRQDPGLGLRLIYFSYDVKMKEKGDIPEGYSVSREKKERFSLILESASTNQTSMYLCASSLESSSFYNEQFFGPGTRLTVL.

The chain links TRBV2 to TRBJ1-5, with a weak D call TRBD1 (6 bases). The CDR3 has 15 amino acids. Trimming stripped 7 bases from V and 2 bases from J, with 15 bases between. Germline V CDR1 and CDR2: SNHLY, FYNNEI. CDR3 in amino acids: CASNEAGAGNQPQHF. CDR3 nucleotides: TGTGCCAGCAACGAGGCAGGGGCCGGCAATCAGCCCCAGCATTTT.

CDR3 loop: CASSTMTGSTDTQYF. Written as DNA, the CDR3 is TGTGCCAGCTCAACCATGACAGGAAGCACAGATACGCAGTATTTT. This chain uses TRBV18 with TRBJ2-3, with TRBD1 as a possible D gene (6 bases). The CDR3 sequence is 15 residues long. Trimming took off 5 bases at V and 0 bases at J, with 12 bases between the two ends. The germline V gene has CDR1 KGHSH and CDR2 LQKENI.

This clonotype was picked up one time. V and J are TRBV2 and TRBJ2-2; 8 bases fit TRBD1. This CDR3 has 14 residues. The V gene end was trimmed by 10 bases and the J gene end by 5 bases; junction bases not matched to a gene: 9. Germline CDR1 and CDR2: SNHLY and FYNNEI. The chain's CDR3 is CATRQGQGTGELFF. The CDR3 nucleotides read TGTGCCACTCGACAGGGGCAGGGTACCGGGGAGCTGTTTTTT. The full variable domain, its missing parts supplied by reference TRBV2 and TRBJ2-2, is EPEVTQTPSHQVTQMGQEVILRCVPISNHLYFYWYRQILGQKVEFLVSFYNNEISEKSEIFDDQFSVERPDGSNFTLKIRSTKLEDSAMYFCATRQGQGTGELFFGEGSRLTVL.

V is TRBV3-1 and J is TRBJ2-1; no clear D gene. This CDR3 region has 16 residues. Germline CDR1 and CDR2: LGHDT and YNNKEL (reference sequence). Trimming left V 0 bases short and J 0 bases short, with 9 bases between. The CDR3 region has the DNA TGTGCCAGCAGCCAAGATGAATTTCGCTCCTACAATGAGCAGTTCTTC. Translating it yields CASSQDEFRSYNEQFF.

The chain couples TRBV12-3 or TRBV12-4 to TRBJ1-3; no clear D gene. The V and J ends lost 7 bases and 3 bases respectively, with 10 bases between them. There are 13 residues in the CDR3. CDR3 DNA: TGTGCCAGCAAAGATCTGTATGGAAACACCATATATTTT. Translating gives CASKDLYGNTIYF.

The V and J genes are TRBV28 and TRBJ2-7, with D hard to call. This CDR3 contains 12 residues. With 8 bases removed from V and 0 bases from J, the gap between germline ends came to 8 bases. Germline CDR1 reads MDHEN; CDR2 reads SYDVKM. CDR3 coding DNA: TGTGCCAGCCTGGGCTACTCCTACGAGCAGTACTTC. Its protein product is CASLGYSYEQYF.

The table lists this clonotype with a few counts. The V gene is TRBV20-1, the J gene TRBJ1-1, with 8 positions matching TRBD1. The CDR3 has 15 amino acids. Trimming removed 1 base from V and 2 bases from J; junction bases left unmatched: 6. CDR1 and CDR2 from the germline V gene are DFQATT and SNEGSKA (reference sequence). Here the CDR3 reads CSARAMDRVNTEAFF. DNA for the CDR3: TGCAGTGCTAGAGCCATGGACAGGGTTAACACTGAAGCTTTCTTT.

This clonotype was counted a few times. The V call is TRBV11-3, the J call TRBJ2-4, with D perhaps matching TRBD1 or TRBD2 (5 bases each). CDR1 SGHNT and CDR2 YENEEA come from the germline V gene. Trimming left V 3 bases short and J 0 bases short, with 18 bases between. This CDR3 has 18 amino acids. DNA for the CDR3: TGTGCCAGCAGCTTCGGGCCTAGGTGGGGGATAGCCAAAAACATTCAGTACTTC. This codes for CASSFGPRWGIAKNIQYF.

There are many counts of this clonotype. The CDR3 coding sequence is TGCGCCAGCAGCCAAGAGGTACTCCAGGGAAACTATGGCTACACCTTC. This codes for CASSQEVLQGNYGYTF. J is TRBJ1-2 and V is TRBV4-3, with D possibly matching TRBD1 (5 bases). The CDR3 is 16 amino acids. The germline CDR1 and CDR2 sequences are LGHNA and YSLEER. V lost 0 bases to trimming and J lost 2 bases, with 13 bases between them.

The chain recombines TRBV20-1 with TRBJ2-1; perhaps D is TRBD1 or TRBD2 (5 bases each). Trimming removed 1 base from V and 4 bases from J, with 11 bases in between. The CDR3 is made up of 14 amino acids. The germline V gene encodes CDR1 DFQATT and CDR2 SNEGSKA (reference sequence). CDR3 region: CSARVGAPYNEQFF. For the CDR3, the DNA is TGCAGTGCTAGAGTCGGGGCTCCTTACAATGAGCAGTTCTTC.

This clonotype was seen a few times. CDR3 loop: CASSLGAGIGQPQHF. In DNA, the CDR3 is TGTGCCAGCAGCTTAGGGGCAGGGATCGGTCAGCCCCAGCATTTT. The chain has TRBV7-2 and TRBJ1-5; weak D call: TRBD1 (5 bases). Trimming left V 1 base short and J 6 bases short, with 13 bases between. CDR3 length: 15 amino acids. The germline gives CDR1 SGHTA, CDR2 FQGNSA.

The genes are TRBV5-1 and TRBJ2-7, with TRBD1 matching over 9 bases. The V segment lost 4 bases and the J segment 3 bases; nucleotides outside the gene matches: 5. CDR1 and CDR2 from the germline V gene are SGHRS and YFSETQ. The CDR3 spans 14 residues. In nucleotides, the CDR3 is TGCGCCAGCAGCAACGGACAGGGGCGCTACGAGCAGTACTTC. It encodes CASSNGQGRYEQYF.

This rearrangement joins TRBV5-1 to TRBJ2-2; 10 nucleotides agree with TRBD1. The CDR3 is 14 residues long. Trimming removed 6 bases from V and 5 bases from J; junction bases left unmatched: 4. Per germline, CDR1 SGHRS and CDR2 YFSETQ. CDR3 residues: CASTWTGGTGELFF. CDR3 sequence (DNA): TGCGCCAGCACCTGGACAGGGGGGACCGGGGAGCTGTTTTTT. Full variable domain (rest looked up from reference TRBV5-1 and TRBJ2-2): KAGVTQTPRYLIKTRGQQVTLSCSPISGHRSVSWYQQTPGQGLQFLFEYFSETQRNKGNFPGRFSGRQFSNSRSEMNVSTLELGDSALYLCASTWTGGTGELFFGEGSRLTVL.

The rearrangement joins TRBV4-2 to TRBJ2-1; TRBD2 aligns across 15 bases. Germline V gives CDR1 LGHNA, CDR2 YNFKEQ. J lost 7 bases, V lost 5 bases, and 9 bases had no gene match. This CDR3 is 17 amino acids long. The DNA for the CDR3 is TGTGCCAGCAGCTTCCCGAGGACTAGCGGGGGGGCGAATGAGCAGTTCTTC. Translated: CASSFPRTSGGANEQFF.

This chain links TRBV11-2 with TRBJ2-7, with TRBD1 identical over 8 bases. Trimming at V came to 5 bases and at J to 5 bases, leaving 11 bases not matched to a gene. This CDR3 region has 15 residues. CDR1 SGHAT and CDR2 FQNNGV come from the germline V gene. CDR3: CASSTVTGVVDEQYF. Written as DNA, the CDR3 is TGTGCCAGCAGCACTGTGACAGGGGTAGTTGACGAGCAGTACTTC.

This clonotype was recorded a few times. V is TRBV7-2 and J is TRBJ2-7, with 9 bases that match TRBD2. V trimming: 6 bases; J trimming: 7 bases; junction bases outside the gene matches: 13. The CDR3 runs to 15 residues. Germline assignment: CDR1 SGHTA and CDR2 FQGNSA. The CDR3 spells CASSSSSGGSTEQYF. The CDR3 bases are TGTGCCAGCAGTAGCTCAAGCGGGGGGTCGACGGAGCAGTACTTC.